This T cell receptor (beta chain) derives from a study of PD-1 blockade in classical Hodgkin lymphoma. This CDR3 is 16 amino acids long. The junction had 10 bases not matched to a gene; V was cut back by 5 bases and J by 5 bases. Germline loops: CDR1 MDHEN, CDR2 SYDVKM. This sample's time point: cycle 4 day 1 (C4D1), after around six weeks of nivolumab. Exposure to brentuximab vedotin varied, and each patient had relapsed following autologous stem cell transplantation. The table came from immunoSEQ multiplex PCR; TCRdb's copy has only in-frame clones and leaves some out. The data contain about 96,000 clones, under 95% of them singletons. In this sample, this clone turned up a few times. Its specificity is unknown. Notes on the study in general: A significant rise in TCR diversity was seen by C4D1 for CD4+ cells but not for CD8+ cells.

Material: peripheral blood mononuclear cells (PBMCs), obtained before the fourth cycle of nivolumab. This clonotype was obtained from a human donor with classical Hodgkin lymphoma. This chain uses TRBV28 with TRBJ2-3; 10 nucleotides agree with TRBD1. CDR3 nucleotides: TGTGCCAGCAGTCTCCGGGACAGGGGCCCCAAAGATACGCAGTATTTT. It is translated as CASSLRDRGPKDTQYF.